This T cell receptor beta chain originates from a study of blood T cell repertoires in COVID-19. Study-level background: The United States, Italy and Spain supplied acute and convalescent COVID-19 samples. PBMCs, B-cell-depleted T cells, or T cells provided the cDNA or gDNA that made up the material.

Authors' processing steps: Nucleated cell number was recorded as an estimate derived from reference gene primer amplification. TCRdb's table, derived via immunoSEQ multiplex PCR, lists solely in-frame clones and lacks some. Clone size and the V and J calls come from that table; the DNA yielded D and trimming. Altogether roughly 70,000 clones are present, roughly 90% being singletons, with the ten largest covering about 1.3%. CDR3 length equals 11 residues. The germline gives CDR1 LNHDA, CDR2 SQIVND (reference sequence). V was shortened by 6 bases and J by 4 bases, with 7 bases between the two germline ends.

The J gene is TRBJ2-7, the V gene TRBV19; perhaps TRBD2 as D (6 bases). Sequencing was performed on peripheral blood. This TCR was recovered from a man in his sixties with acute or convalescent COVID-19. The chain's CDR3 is CASSGGYEQYF. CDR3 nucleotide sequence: TGTGCCAGTAGCGGGGGTTACGAGCAGTACTTC. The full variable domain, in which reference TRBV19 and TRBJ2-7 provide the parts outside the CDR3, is DGGITQSPKYLFRKEGQNVTLSCEQNLNHDAMYWYRQDPGQGLRLIYYSQIVNDFQKGDIAEGYSVSREKKESFPLTVTSAQKNPTAFYLCASSGGYEQYFGPGTRLTVT.